This T cell receptor beta chain was profiled in a study of blood T cell repertoires in COVID-19. Study-wide context: Italy, Spain and the United States were the sources of the convalescent and acute COVID-19 samples.

Germline V gene sequence: CDR1 SGHRS, CDR2 YFSETQ. CDR3 size: 16 residues. The ends lost 0 bases at V and 5 bases at J; junction bases unmatched: 9. Those who participated ranged in age from roughly 18 to 89 years and resided in 24 US areas. Symptom resolution, clearance, or two negative PCRs marked the recovered donors of Cohort 3. In the original workflow: By means of reference gene primer amplification, nucleated cell counts were estimated. Profiled with immunoSEQ multiplex PCR; TCRdb holds only in-frame clones, not every one. D and trimming come from the DNA, and the V and J calls and clone size come from that table. This sample yields around 200,000 clones, of which about 81% are seen a single time; approximately 9.2% belongs to the top ten. In this sample, this clone turned up once.

V is TRBV5-1 and J is TRBJ1-1, with 8 bases that match TRBD1. The sample taken for sequencing was PBMCs or T cells enriched from blood (not recorded which). The clonotype comes from a middle-aged man who had recovered from COVID-19. The DNA for the CDR3 is TGCGCCAGCAGCTTGGAGACAGGGGTAGGCCGTACTGAAGCTTTCTTT. Translation: CASSLETGVGRTEAFF.